A selection of T cell receptor beta chains follows, all from one sample in a study of blood T cell repertoires in COVID-19. Some clones are missing from TCRdb's copy, which holds only in-frame ones; the method was immunoSEQ multiplex PCR. The sample carries some 300,000 clones, around 87% recorded once. Sequenced sample: peripheral blood. The receptors shown here come from a man between 18 and 35 years old with active or convalescent COVID-19. CDR3s include the opening cysteine and the closing phenylalanine or tryptophan. D genes are given only for firm matches. Clone size is given for some rows only: seen once, a few or many times, or a class if the clone is expanded.

D gene | J gene | clone size | V gene | CDR3 DNA | CDR3 protein
NA | TRBJ1-2 | NA | TRBV10-2 | TGCGCCAGCAGTGGACAGTCCCGCTACACCTTC | CASSGQSRYTF
NA | TRBJ2-1 | NA | TRBV21-1 | TGTGCCAGCAGGGAGACAGGGCTCTACAATGAGCAGTTCTTC | CASRETGLYNEQFF
NA | TRBJ1-1 | few | TRBV19 | TGTGCCAGTAGTAACCACCCCTTACGGAGTTACACTGAAGCTTTCTTT | CASSNHPLRSYTEAFF
NA | TRBJ1-6 | NA | TRBV7-9 | TGTGCCAGCAGCTCGCTAAGTCGAGCCCTCCACTTT | CASSSLSRALHF
NA | TRBJ1-5 | once | TRBV2 | TGTGCCAGCAACGACGGAGACGACAATCAGCCCCAGCATTTT | CASNDGDDNQPQHF
NA | TRBJ1-1 | NA | TRBV6-2/TRBV6-3 | TGTGCCAGCAGTCCCGACAGCACTGAAGCTTTCTTT | CASSPDSTEAFF
NA | TRBJ2-1 | few | TRBV4-1 | TGCGCCAGCAGCCAAGACTTACAATCCTCCTACAATGAGCAGTTCTTC | CASSQDLQSSYNEQFF
TRBD1 | TRBJ1-4 | NA | TRBV5-6 | TGTGCCAGCAGCTTGAGGGACAGTTTTAATTCGCAACTGTTTTTT | CASSLRDSFNSQLFF
NA | TRBJ1-1 | NA | TRBV18 | TGTGCCAGCTCGTCGGGGAGTGTCGTGGGCACTGAAGCTTTCTTT | CASSSGSVVGTEAFF
TRBD1 | TRBJ2-7 | NA | TRBV5-1 | TGCGCCAGCAGCGGCCTGGGACAGGGAGAATCCTACGAGCAGTACTTC | CASSGLGQGESYEQYF
NA | TRBJ1-1 | NA | TRBV6-5 | TGTGCCAGCAAGCGAGGGCCGAACACTGAAGCTTTCTTT | CASKRGPNTEAFF
TRBD2 | TRBJ2-3 | NA | TRBV27 | TGTGCCAGCAGTGATATACTAGCGGGGGGCACAGATACGCAGTATTTT | CASSDILAGGTDTQYF
NA | TRBJ1-2 | NA | TRBV28 | TGTGCCAGCAGACCTGACAGGCCGACCGCTTTACGATATGTTTACACCTTC | CASRPDRPTALRYVYTF
NA | TRBJ2-7 | NA | TRBV21-1 | TGTGCCACCAGAATTGGGGGCCGGTCCTACGAGCAGTACTTC | CATRIGGRSYEQYF
NA | TRBJ2-2 | NA | TRBV10-3 | TGTGCCATCAGTGAGTCGTCAGGAAGCTTTACCGGGGAGCTGTTTTTT | CAISESSGSFTGELFF
NA | TRBJ2-7 | NA | TRBV7-2 | TGTGCCAGCAGGGGTTTAGGAGCTACCTCCTACGAGCAGTACTTC | CASRGLGATSYEQYF
TRBD2 | TRBJ2-5 | NA | TRBV28 | TGTGCCGCCAGACTAGCGGGAGGGCCAGAGACCCAGTACTTC | CAARLAGGPETQYF
TRBD2 | TRBJ2-4 | NA | TRBV7-2 | TGTGCCAGCAGCTTAGGTAGCGGGGGCATAGCCAAAAACATTCAGTACTTC | CASSLGSGGIAKNIQYF
NA | TRBJ2-7 | NA | TRBV9 | TGTGCCAGCAGCGTAGCTGGACAGCCCTACGAGCAGTACTTC | CASSVAGQPYEQYF
TRBD1 | TRBJ1-5 | NA | TRBV7-9 | TGTGCCAGCAGCTCCGGACAGGGGAGCTACCTCAATCAGCCCCAGCATTTT | CASSSGQGSYLNQPQHF
NA | TRBJ1-3 | NA | TRBV6-5 | TGTGCCAGCAAAATCCAAACAGGGTCTGGAAACACCATATATTTT | CASKIQTGSGNTIYF
NA | TRBJ2-1 | NA | TRBV5-5 | TGTGCCAGCAGCTTGGAAGGCGGTGAGCAGTTCTTC | CASSLEGGEQFF
TRBD2 | TRBJ2-7 | NA | TRBV5-1 | TGCGCCAGCAGCTTGGTCTTAGCGGGTAGCTCCTACGAGCAGTACTTC | CASSLVLAGSSYEQYF
NA | TRBJ1-3 | NA | TRBV28 | TGTGCCAGCAGTTTATGGGGGTTGGGGAGCACCATATATTTT | CASSLWGLGSTIYF
NA | TRBJ1-5 | NA | TRBV28 | TGTGCCAGCAAGTTTTCAGGGGACAATCAGCCCCAGCATTTT | CASKFSGDNQPQHF
NA | TRBJ2-2 | NA | TRBV5-1 | TGCGCCAGCAGCCCAGGACAGCGGACCGGGGAGCTGTTTTTT | CASSPGQRTGELFF
TRBD2 | TRBJ2-1 | NA | TRBV5-1 | TGCGCCAGCAGCTCCGCCCATACTAGCGGGAGGGGAAATGAGCAGTTCTTC | CASSSAHTSGRGNEQFF
TRBD1 | TRBJ2-7 | few | TRBV10-1 | TGCGCCAGCGTCCGGGACAGGGGCCACGAGCAGTACTTC | CASVRDRGHEQYF
TRBD1 | TRBJ2-4 | NA | TRBV7-9 | TGTGCCAGCAGCACAAGACAGGGGGCGCTTGGGGGAGCCAAAAACATTCAGTACTTC | CASSTRQGALGGAKNIQYF
TRBD2 | TRBJ2-1 | NA | TRBV11-2 | TGTGCCAGCAATTCGGGGGGTTGGCCTAATGAGCAGTTCTTC | CASNSGGWPNEQFF
TRBD2 | TRBJ2-7 | medium-sized | TRBV6-5 | TGTGCCAGCAGGCGGGGGTCGGCCTACGAGCAGTACTTC | CASRRGSAYEQYF
NA | TRBJ2-5 | NA | TRBV9 | TGTGCCAGCAGCGTAGCTACAGCGGGCGGCCAAGAGACCCAGTACTTC | CASSVATAGGQETQYF
NA | TRBJ2-3 | NA | TRBV11-3 | TGTGCCAGCAGCGAGACTAGGTACACAGATACGCAGTATTTT | CASSETRYTDTQYF
TRBD1 | TRBJ1-2 | once | TRBV6-2/TRBV6-3 | TGTGCCAGCAGTTACGAGGGGGCGTATGGCTACACCTTC | CASSYEGAYGYTF
NA | TRBJ1-4 | few | TRBV18 | TGTGCCAGCTCACGGGCCATTAATGAAAAACTGTTTTTT | CASSRAINEKLFF
TRBD1 | TRBJ1-6 | NA | TRBV13 | TGTGCCAGCAGCCGCATCCCGGGACAGGGTTATAATTCACCCCTCCACTTT | CASSRIPGQGYNSPLHF
TRBD1 | TRBJ2-7 | NA | TRBV18 | TGTGCCAGCTCACCACGGAGTTTACAGGGGATACACGAGCAGTACTTC | CASSPRSLQGIHEQYF
NA | TRBJ1-2 | NA | TRBV7-9 | TGTGCCAGCAGCCCAGACCGGGGAGTATATGGCTACACCTTC | CASSPDRGVYGYTF
TRBD1 | TRBJ2-2 | NA | TRBV11-3 | TGTGCCAGCAGCGCCCGAGGACAGGGAAACACCGGGGAGCTGTTTTTT | CASSARGQGNTGELFF
TRBD1 | TRBJ1-6 | NA | TRBV5-5 | TGTGCCAGCAGTCACACACAGGGGGCGGGAAATTCACCCCTCCACTTT | CASSHTQGAGNSPLHF
TRBD2 | TRBJ2-7 | NA | TRBV27 | TGTGCCAGCAGTCTGACTAGCGGGGCTACCTACGAGCAGTACTTC | CASSLTSGATYEQYF
NA | TRBJ2-7 | NA | TRBV27 | TGTGCCAGCAGTTTACGGGGATCGAATTCCTACGAGCAGTACTTC | CASSLRGSNSYEQYF
NA | TRBJ2-7 | NA | TRBV7-2 | TGTGCCAGCAGCTTATGGGCAGGGGAGGGCGAGCAGTACTTC | CASSLWAGEGEQYF
NA | TRBJ2-1 | NA | TRBV7-2 | TGTGCCAGCAGCCCGGGGTCGCCGCCGCTTTACAATGAGCAGTTCTTC | CASSPGSPPLYNEQFF
NA | TRBJ1-5 | NA | TRBV15 | TGTGCCACCAGCGAAGGGGGGGCAGGCTATAGCAATCAGCCCCAGCATTTT | CATSEGGAGYSNQPQHF
NA | TRBJ1-3 | NA | TRBV7-9 | TGTGCCAGCACCACTAACGCGGGGACCTCTGGAAACACCATATATTTT | CASTTNAGTSGNTIYF
TRBD2 | TRBJ2-1 | NA | TRBV2 | TGTGCCAGCAGGAAAAGGACCGGGACTAGCGGGAGTTCAACGTACAATGAGCAGTTCTTC | CASRKRTGTSGSSTYNEQFF